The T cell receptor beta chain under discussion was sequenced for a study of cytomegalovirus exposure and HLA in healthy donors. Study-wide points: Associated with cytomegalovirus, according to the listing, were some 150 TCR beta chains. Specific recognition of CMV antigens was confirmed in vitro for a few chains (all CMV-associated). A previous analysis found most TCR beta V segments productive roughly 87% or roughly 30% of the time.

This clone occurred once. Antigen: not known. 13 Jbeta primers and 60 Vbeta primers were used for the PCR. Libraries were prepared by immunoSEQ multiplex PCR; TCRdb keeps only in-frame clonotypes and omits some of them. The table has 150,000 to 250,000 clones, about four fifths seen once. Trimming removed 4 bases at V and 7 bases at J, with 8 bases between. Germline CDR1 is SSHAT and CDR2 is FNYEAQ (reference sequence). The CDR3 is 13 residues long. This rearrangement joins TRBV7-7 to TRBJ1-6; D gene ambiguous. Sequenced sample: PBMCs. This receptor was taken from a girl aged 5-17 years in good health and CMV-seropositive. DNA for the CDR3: TGTGCCAGCAGCTACGATCAGAATTCACCCCTCCACTTT. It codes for CASSYDQNSPLHF.